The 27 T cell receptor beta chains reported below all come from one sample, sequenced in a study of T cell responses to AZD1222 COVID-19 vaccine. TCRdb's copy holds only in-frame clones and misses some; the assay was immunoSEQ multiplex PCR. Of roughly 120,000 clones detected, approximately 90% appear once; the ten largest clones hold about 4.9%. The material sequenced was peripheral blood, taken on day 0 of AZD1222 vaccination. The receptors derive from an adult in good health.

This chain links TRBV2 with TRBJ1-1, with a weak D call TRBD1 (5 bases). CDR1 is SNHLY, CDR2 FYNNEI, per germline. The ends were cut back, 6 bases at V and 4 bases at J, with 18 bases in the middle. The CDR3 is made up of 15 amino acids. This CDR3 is CASRRGLPGGTEAFF. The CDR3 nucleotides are TGTGCCAGCAGAAGAGGTCTGCCCGGGGGCACTGAAGCTTTCTTT.

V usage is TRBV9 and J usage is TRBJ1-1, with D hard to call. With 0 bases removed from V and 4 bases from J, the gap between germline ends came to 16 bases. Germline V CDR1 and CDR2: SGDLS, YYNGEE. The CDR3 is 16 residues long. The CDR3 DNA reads TGTGCCAGCAGCGTAGAGGACCGCGCCATAACCACTGAAGCTTTCTTT. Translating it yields CASSVEDRAITTEAFF.

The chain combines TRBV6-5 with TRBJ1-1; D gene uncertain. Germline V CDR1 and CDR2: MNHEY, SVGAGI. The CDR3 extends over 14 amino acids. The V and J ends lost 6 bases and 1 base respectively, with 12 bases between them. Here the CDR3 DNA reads TGTGCCAGCAGCAGAACATCAACGAACACTGAAGCTTTCTTT. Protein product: CASSRTSTNTEAFF.

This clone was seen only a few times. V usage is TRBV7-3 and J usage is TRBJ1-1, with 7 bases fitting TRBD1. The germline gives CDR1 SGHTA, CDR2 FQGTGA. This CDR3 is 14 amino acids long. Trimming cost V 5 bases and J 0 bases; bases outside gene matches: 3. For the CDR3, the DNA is TGTGCCAGCAGCACGGGACAGATGAACACTGAAGCTTTCTTT. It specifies CASSTGQMNTEAFF.

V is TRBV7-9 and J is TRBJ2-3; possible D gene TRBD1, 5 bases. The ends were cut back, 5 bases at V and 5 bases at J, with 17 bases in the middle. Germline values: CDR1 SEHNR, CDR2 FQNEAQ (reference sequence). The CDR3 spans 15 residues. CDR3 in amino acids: CASSPQKGLGDTQYF. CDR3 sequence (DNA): TGTGCCAGCAGCCCCCAGAAGGGGCTGGGAGATACGCAGTATTTT.

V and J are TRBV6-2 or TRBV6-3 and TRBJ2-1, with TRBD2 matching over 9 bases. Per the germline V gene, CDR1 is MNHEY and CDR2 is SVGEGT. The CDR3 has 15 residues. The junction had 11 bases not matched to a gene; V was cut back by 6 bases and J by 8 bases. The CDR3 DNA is TGTGCCAGCAGCCTAGGGACTAGCCACGCCGATGAGCAGTTCTTC. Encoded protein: CASSLGTSHADEQFF.

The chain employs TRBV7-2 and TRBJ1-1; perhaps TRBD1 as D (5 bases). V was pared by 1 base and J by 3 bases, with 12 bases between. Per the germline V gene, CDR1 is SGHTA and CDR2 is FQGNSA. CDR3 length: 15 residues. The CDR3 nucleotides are TGTGCCAGCAGCTTAGAGGCAGGGCAATACACTGAAGCTTTCTTT. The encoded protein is CASSLEAGQYTEAFF. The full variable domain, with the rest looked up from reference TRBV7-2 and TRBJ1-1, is GAGVSQSPSNKVTEKGKDVELRCDPISGHTALYWYRQSLGQGLEFLIYFQGNSAPDKSGLPSDRFSAERTGGSVSTLTIQRTQQEDSAVYLCASSLEAGQYTEAFFGQGTRLTVV.

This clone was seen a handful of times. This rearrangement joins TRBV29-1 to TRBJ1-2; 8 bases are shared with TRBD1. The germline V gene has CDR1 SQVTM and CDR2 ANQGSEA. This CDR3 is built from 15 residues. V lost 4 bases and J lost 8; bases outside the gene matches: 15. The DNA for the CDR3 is TGCAGCGTTGTGAGTTCAGGGGGCCTGGCTTGGGGCTACACCTTC. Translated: CSVVSSGGLAWGYTF.

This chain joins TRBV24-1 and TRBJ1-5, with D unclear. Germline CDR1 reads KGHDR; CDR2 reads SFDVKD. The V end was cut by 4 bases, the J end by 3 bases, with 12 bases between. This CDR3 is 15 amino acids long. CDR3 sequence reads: CATSDPGEPNQPQHF. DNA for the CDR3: TGTGCCACCAGTGACCCCGGAGAACCCAATCAGCCCCAGCATTTT.

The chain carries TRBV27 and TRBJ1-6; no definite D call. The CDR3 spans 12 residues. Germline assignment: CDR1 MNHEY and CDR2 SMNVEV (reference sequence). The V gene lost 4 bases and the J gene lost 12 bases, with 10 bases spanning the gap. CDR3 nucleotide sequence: TGTGCCAGCAGTTATGTCGAGGGACCCCTCCACTTT. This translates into CASSYVEGPLHF.

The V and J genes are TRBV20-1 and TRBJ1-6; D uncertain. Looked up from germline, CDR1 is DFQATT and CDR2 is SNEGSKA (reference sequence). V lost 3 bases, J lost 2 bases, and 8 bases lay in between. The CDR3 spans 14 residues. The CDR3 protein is CSASDGPYNSPLHF. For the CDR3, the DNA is TGCAGTGCTAGTGACGGCCCCTATAATTCACCCCTCCACTTT.

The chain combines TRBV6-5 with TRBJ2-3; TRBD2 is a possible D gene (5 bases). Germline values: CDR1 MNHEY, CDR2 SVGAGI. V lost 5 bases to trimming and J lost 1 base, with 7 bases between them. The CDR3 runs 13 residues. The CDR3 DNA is TGTGCCAGCAGTATCGGGGGCACAGATACGCAGTATTTT. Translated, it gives CASSIGGTDTQYF.

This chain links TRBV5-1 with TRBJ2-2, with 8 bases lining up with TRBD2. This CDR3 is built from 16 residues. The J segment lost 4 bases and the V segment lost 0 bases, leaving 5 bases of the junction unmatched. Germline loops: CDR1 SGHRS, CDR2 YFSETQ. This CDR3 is CASSLELRGATGELFF. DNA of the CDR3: TGCGCCAGCAGCTTGGAGTTGCGGGGGGCCACCGGGGAGCTGTTTTTT.

CDR3 region: CASSFGVLYNSPLHF. CDR3 nucleotides: TGTGCCAGCAGCTTCGGCGTCCTCTATAATTCACCCCTCCACTTT. The chain employs TRBV5-6 and TRBJ1-6; D is uncertain. This CDR3 contains 15 residues. Germline assignment: CDR1 SGHDT and CDR2 YYEEEE. V gave up 2 bases and J gave up 3 bases, with 9 bases separating them.

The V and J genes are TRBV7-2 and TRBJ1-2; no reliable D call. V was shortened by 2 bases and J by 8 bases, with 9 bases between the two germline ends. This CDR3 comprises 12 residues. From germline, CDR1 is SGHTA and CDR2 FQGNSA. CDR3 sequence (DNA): TGTGCCAGCAGCTTACCCGGGTTGGGCTACACCTTC. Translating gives CASSLPGLGYTF.

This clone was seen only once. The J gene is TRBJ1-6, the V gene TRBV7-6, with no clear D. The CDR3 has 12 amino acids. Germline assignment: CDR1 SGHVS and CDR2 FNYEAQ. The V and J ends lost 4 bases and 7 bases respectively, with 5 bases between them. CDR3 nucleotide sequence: TGTGCCAGCAGCTCAATGAATTCACCCCTCCACTTT. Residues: CASSSMNSPLHF.

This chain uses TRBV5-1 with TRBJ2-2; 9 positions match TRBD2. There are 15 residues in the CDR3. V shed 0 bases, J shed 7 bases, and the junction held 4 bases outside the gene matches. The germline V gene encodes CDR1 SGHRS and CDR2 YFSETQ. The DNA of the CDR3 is TGCGCCAGCAGCTTGGGACTAGCGGTGAGCGGGGAGCTGTTTTTT. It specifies CASSLGLAVSGELFF.

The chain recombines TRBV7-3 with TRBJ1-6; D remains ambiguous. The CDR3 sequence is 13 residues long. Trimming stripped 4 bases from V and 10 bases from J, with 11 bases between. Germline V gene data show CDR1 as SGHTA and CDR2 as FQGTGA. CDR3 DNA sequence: TGTGCCAGCAGCTCTGGACCGATATCACCCCTCCACTTT. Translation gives CASSSGPISPLHF.

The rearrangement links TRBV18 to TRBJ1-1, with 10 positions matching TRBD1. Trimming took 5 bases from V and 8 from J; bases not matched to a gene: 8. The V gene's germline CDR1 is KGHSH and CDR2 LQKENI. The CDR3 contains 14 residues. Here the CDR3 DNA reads TGTGCCAGCTCAAAGGGACAGGGGATGATGGAAGCTTTCTTT. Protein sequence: CASSKGQGMMEAFF. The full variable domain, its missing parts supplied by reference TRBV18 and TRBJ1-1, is NAGVMQNPRHLVRRRGQEARLRCSPMKGHSHVYWYRQLPEEGLKFMVYLQKENIIDESGMPKERFSAEFPKEGPSILRIQQVVRGDSAAYFCASSKGQGMMEAFFGQGTRLTVV.

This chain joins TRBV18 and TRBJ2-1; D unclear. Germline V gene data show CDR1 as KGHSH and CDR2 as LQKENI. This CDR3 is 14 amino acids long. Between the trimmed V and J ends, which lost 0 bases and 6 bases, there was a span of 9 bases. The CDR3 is CASSPPATANEQFF. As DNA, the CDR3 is TGTGCCAGCTCACCACCGGCAACAGCCAATGAGCAGTTCTTC.

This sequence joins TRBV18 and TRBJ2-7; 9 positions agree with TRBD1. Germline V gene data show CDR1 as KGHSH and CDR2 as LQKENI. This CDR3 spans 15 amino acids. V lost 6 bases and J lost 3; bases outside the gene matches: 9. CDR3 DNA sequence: TGTGCCAGCTCTCTTTCGGGACAGGGTGTCTACGAGCAGTACTTC. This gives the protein CASSLSGQGVYEQYF. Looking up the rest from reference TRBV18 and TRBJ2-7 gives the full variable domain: NAGVMQNPRHLVRRRGQEARLRCSPMKGHSHVYWYRQLPEEGLKFMVYLQKENIIDESGMPKERFSAEFPKEGPSILRIQQVVRGDSAAYFCASSLSGQGVYEQYFGPGTRLTVT.

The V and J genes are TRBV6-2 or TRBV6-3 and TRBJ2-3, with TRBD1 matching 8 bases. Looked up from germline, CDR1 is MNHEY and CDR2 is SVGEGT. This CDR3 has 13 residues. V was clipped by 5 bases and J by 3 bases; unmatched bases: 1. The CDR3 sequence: CASSTGGTDTQYF. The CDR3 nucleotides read TGTGCCAGCAGTACAGGGGGTACAGATACGCAGTATTTT.

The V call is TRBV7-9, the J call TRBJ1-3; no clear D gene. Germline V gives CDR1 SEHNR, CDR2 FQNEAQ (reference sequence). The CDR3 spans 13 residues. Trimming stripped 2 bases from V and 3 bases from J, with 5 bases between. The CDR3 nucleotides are TGTGCCAGCAGCTTACTGGTTGGAAACACCATATATTTT. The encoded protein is CASSLLVGNTIYF.

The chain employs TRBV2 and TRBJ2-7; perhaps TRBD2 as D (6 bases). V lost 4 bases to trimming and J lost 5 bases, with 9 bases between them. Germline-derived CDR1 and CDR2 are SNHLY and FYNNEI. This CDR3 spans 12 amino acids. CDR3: CASSVGGNEQYF. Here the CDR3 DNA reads TGTGCCAGCAGTGTTGGGGGGAACGAGCAGTACTTC. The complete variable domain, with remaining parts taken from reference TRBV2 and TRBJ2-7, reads EPEVTQTPSHQVTQMGQEVILRCVPISNHLYFYWYRQILGQKVEFLVSFYNNEISEKSEIFDDQFSVERPDGSNFTLKIRSTKLEDSAMYFCASSVGGNEQYFGPGTRLTVT.

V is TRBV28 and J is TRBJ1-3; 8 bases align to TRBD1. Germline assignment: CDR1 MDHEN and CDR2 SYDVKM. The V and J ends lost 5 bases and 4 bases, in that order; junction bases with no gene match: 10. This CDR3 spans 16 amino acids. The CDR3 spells CASSILRQGLGNTIYF. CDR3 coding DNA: TGTGCCAGCAGTATTTTGAGACAGGGGTTGGGAAACACCATATATTTT.

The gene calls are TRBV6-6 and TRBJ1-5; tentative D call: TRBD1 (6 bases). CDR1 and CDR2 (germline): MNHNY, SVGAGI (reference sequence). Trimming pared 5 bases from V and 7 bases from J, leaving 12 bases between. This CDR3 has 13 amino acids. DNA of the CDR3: TGTGCCAGCAGTCAGGGGTTATGGCAGCCCCAGCATTTT. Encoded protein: CASSQGLWQPQHF.

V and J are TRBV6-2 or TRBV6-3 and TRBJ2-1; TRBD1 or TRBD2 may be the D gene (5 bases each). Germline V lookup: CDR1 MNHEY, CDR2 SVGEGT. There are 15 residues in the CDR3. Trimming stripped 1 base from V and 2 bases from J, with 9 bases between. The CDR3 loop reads CASSYYRTPYNEQFF. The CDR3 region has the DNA TGTGCCAGCAGTTACTACAGGACTCCCTACAATGAGCAGTTCTTC.